Below are 19 T cell receptor beta chains sequenced from a single sample in a study of response to subunit inactivated influenza vaccine (dated by TCRdb to between 2017 and 2018). Library preparation employed RT-PCR. Sequencing used an Illumina HiSeq 2500. TCRdb reanalyzed the raw reads on its own, using fastp at Q25 for trimming and MiXCR for clone calling, and kept in-frame beta chains. Every entry covers one CDR3 protein and lists the most common genes and DNA from its rows. The sample yields approximately 500,000 distinct CDR3 sequences; 10% to 15% were counted once. The top ten clones comprise about 12% of the sample. The time point label, as the study defines it: approximately 40 days after influenza vaccine administration. Sample: PBMCs from blood, taken roughly 47 days after vaccination. These receptors were obtained from a middle-aged man who received an inactivated influenza vaccine. Donor details come from another sample of the same person, matched by shared clones.

This clonotype was seen more than once but under ten times. The chain uses TRBV7-9 and TRBJ2-2; D gene unclear. V lost 6 bases and J 1 base, leaving 3 bases between the germline ends. The CDR3 spans 12 residues. Germline lookup yields CDR1 SEHNR and CDR2 FQNEAQ (reference sequence). Here the CDR3 DNA reads TGTGCCAGCAGGCGGAACACCGGGGAGCTGTTTTTT. Protein sequence: CASRRNTGELFF.

This clonotype was seen a handful of times. The rearrangement links TRBV30 to TRBJ2-1, with D maybe TRBD2 (5 bases). This CDR3 region has 13 residues. Germline values: CDR1 GTSNPN, CDR2 SVGIG (reference sequence). V was cut by 1 base and J by 4 bases, with 8 bases left in between. Here the CDR3 DNA reads TGTGCCTGGAGTGGAGCGGAATACAATGAGCAGTTCTTC. Translating gives CAWSGAEYNEQFF.

This clonotype showed up many times. The chain has TRBV7-9 and TRBJ2-1; tentative D call: TRBD1 (7 bases). The CDR3 length is 17 residues. Germline V gene data show CDR1 as SEHNR and CDR2 as FQNEAQ (reference sequence). V was clipped by 5 bases and J by 2 bases, with 19 bases between them. Written as DNA, the CDR3 is TGTGCCAGCAGCCTCGACGGAGGGGGCCCTGCCTACAATGAGCAGTTCTTC. This translates into CASSLDGGGPAYNEQFF.

The chain carries TRBV6-5 and TRBJ2-6; D is perhaps TRBD2 (5 bases). Between the trimmed V and J ends, which lost 0 bases and 4 bases, there was a span of 10 bases. Germline V gene sequence: CDR1 MNHEY, CDR2 SVGAGI. The CDR3 runs 16 residues. CDR3 in amino acids: CASSYSGRSGANVLTF. The CDR3, as DNA: TGTGCCAGCAGTTACTCGGGGAGATCCGGGGCCAACGTCCTGACTTTC.

In this sample, this clonotype turned up a few times. The V call is TRBV6-5, the J call TRBJ2-3; TRBD2 matches 7 bases. Germline assignment: CDR1 MNHEY and CDR2 SVGAGI. The CDR3 is 15 residues long. After removal of 2 bases from V and 3 bases from J, the junction contained 5 bases not matched to a gene. This chain's CDR3 is CASSYLAGVTDTQYF. CDR3 DNA: TGTGCCAGCAGTTACCTTGCGGGAGTTACAGATACGCAGTATTTT.

The chain links TRBV20-1 to TRBJ2-7; 12 positions match TRBD1. V gave up 4 bases and J gave up 6 bases; unmatched junction bases: 10. Germline V gives CDR1 DFQATT, CDR2 SNEGSKA (reference sequence). The CDR3 spans 15 residues. The CDR3 region is CSAKRRDRGQGEQYF. The CDR3 bases are TGCAGTGCTAAAAGAAGGGACAGGGGGCAGGGCGAGCAGTACTTC.

This chain links TRBV20-1 with TRBJ2-7; 8 nucleotides line up with TRBD1. The CDR3 sequence is 15 residues long. The trim removed 3 bases at V and 2 bases at J, leaving 9 bases unmatched. Germline V gene lookup returns CDR1 DFQATT and CDR2 SNEGSKA (reference sequence). This CDR3 is CSARRGTGPPYEQYF. In DNA form, the CDR3 reads TGCAGTGCTAGGCGCGGGACAGGCCCGCCCTACGAGCAGTACTTC.

The chain carries TRBV20-1 and TRBJ2-7; TRBD2 aligns across 9 bases. With 5 bases clipped from V and 3 bases from J, the junction kept 11 bases outside the gene matches. Germline V lookup: CDR1 DFQATT, CDR2 SNEGSKA (reference sequence). The CDR3 sequence is 15 residues long. The CDR3 sequence is CSASSGNTVGYEQYF. In DNA form, the CDR3 reads TGCAGTGCTTCTAGCGGGAACACGGTCGGCTACGAGCAGTACTTC.

V usage is TRBV7-6 and J usage is TRBJ2-3, with 8 bases identical to TRBD2. Germline V lookup: CDR1 SGHVS, CDR2 FNYEAQ. With V trimmed by 6 bases and J by 0 bases, 8 bases remained unmatched. The CDR3 has 16 residues. The CDR3 spells CASRLVAGSSTDTQYF. The CDR3 DNA sequence: TGTGCCAGCAGGCTTGTAGCGGGATCGAGCACAGATACGCAGTATTTT. Variable domain in full (rest from reference TRBV7-6 and TRBJ2-3): GAGVSQSPRYKVTKRGQDVALRCDPISGHVSLYWYRQALGQGPEFLTYFNYEAQQDKSGLPNDRFSAERPEGSISTLTIQRTEQRDSAMYRCASRLVAGSSTDTQYFGPGTRLTVL.

The rearrangement links TRBV2 to TRBJ1-5; D is unresolved. CDR3 length: 15 amino acids. Trimming removed 6 bases at V and 0 bases at J, with 12 bases between. The germline gives CDR1 SNHLY, CDR2 FYNNEI. This CDR3 reads CASSLAFVSNQPQHF. Here the CDR3 DNA reads TGTGCCAGCAGCCTCGCTTTTGTTAGCAATCAGCCCCAGCATTTT.

In its sample, this clonotype was seen a few times. V and J are TRBV9 and TRBJ2-3, with D perhaps TRBD2 (5 bases). There are 15 residues in the CDR3. V shed 3 bases and J shed 1 base, with 12 bases lying between them. Germline CDR1 is SGDLS and CDR2 is YYNGEE. CDR3 protein: CASSAAGSGTDTQYF. The CDR3 DNA sequence: TGTGCCAGCAGCGCCGCTGGGAGCGGCACAGATACGCAGTATTTT. Based on the CDR3 plus reference TRBV9 and TRBJ2-3, the full variable domain is DSGVTQTPKHLITATGQRVTLRCSPRSGDLSVYWYQQSLDQGLQFLIQYYNGEERAKGNILERFSAQQFPDLHSELNLSSLELGDSALYFCASSAAGSGTDTQYFGPGTRLTVL.

Many counts were recorded for this clonotype. This chain links TRBV7-9 with TRBJ2-1; no clear D gene. There are 13 residues in the CDR3. V was trimmed by 1 base and J by 7 bases, leaving 8 bases between them. Per the germline V gene, CDR1 is SEHNR and CDR2 is FQNEAQ (reference sequence). The chain's CDR3 is CASSLGLRNEQFF. In nucleotides, the CDR3 is TGTGCCAGCAGCTTAGGGTTACGTAATGAGCAGTTCTTC.

This clonotype was observed at least ten times. CDR3 amino acids: CASRIMGEKLFF. The CDR3 DNA reads as TGTGCCAGCAGAATAATGGGTGAAAAACTGTTTTTT. The V call is TRBV12-3 or TRBV12-4, the J call TRBJ1-4; D gene unclear. The germline V and J ends were trimmed by 6 bases and 7 bases, with 9 bases remaining between them. The CDR3 covers 12 residues.

This clonotype was seen a few times. The chain uses TRBV20-1 and TRBJ2-7; 7 bases are shared with TRBD2. Germline values: CDR1 DFQATT, CDR2 SNEGSKA (reference sequence). This CDR3 contains 14 residues. V gave up 6 bases and J gave up 0 bases; unmatched junction bases: 8. The CDR3 nucleotides read TGCAGTGCCGAACGGACTAGGAGCTCCTACGAGCAGTACTTC. It translates to CSAERTRSSYEQYF.

This chain links TRBV15 with TRBJ2-1, with TRBD2 as a possible D gene (7 bases). This CDR3 spans 17 amino acids. Germline V gene data show CDR1 as LNHNV and CDR2 as YYDKDF (reference sequence). V lost 0 bases and J lost 2, with 14 bases in between. CDR3 in amino acids: CATSRDGGAPPYNEQFF. CDR3 in DNA: TGTGCCACCAGCAGAGATGGGGGGGCCCCTCCCTACAATGAGCAGTTCTTC. Drawing the rest from reference TRBV15 and TRBJ2-1, the complete variable domain is DAMVIQNPRYQVTQFGKPVTLSCSQTLNHNVMYWYQQKSSQAPKLLFHYYDKDFNNEADTPDNFQSRRPNTSFCFLDIRSPGLGDTAMYLCATSRDGGAPPYNEQFFGPGTRLTVL.

This clonotype was counted only a few times. V usage is TRBV5-6 and J usage is TRBJ2-7, with 8 bases that match TRBD1. This CDR3 has 16 amino acids. V lost 4 bases, J lost 4 bases, and 13 bases stayed unmatched. Germline CDR1 and CDR2: SGHDT and YYEEEE. CDR3 in amino acids: CASSTGQGRDPYEQYF. In DNA form, the CDR3 reads TGTGCCAGCAGCACCGGACAGGGTAGAGACCCATACGAGCAGTACTTC.

This clonotype appeared a few times. The chain carries TRBV4-2 and TRBJ2-1; TRBD2 matches 8 bases. Germline V gives CDR1 LGHNA, CDR2 YNFKEQ. J was trimmed by 1 base and V by 0 bases; bases with no gene match: 2. The CDR3 is 16 residues long. In DNA, the CDR3 is TGTGCCAGCAGCCAAGAACTAGCGGCGTCCTACAATGAGCAGTTCTTC. Its protein product is CASSQELAASYNEQFF.

This clonotype showed up just a few times. The chain recombines TRBV7-2 with TRBJ2-7; TRBD1 agrees at 7 bases. V was clipped by 1 base and J by 2 bases; unmatched bases: 5. The CDR3 totals 15 residues. In germline, CDR1 is SGHTA, CDR2 FQGNSA. The CDR3 sequence: CASSLDRDRPYEQYF. DNA for the CDR3: TGTGCCAGCAGCTTAGATAGGGACAGACCCTACGAGCAGTACTTC.

The chain links TRBV12-3 or TRBV12-4 to TRBJ2-1, with 11 bases lining up with TRBD1. The junction had 4 bases not matched to a gene; V was cut back by 3 bases and J by 9 bases. The CDR3 contains 14 residues. The CDR3 coding sequence is TGTGCCAGCAGTTTGGGGGGACAGGGGGTTGAGCAGTTCTTC. Its protein product is CASSLGGQGVEQFF.